Below, 23 T cell receptor beta chains from the same sample are listed, as sequenced in a study of cytomegalovirus exposure and HLA in healthy donors. The PCR contained 60 Vbeta and 13 Jbeta primers. The assay was immunoSEQ multiplex PCR, and TCRdb's table has in-frame clones only and misses some. Its table lists about 39,000 clones. The sample was PBMCs. The receptors originated from a woman aged 25 to 39 in good health and CMV-seropositive.

The gene calls are TRBV28 and TRBJ1-2; 7 positions match TRBD1. Germline CDR1 MDHEN, CDR2 SYDVKM. J gave up 0 bases and V 6 bases, and 4 bases lay outside the gene matches. The CDR3 consists of 14 residues. The CDR3 sequence: CASRTGNSNYGYTF. In DNA, the CDR3 is TGTGCCAGCAGGACAGGGAACTCTAACTATGGCTACACCTTC.

V and J are TRBV29-1 and TRBJ2-5; D is possibly TRBD1 (6 bases). The V end lost 1 base, the J end lost 3 bases, and 9 bases lay between the germline ends. The CDR3 is 13 amino acids. CDR1 SQVTM and CDR2 ANQGSEA come from the germline V gene. CDR3 bases: TGCAGCGTTGAAGGGGCAGGGGAAGAGACCCAGTACTTC. Translating gives CSVEGAGEETQYF.

The genes are TRBV29-1 and TRBJ2-3; the match to TRBD2 covers 12 bases. The J segment lost 3 bases and the V segment lost 7 bases, leaving 17 bases of the junction unmatched. This CDR3 has 18 amino acids. The germline V gene encodes CDR1 SQVTM and CDR2 ANQGSEA. In nucleotides, the CDR3 is TGCAGCGCCCAGGGGGCTAAACTAGCGGGGGGAATGACAGATACGCAGTATTTT. It translates to CSAQGAKLAGGMTDTQYF.

The V and J genes are TRBV19 and TRBJ2-1; 11 bases map to TRBD2. The V gene's germline CDR1 is LNHDA and CDR2 SQIVND (reference sequence). J was trimmed by 6 bases and V by 1 base; bases with no gene match: 8. The CDR3 consists of 17 residues. CDR3 DNA: TGTGCCAGTAGTATAGGCTCTATAGCGGGGGGGCGCAATGAGCAGTTCTTC. This sequence encodes CASSIGSIAGGRNEQFF.

V gene TRBV5-1 combines with J gene TRBJ1-5, with D possibly matching TRBD1 (5 bases). This CDR3 region has 19 residues. The germline V and J ends were trimmed by 3 bases and 0 bases, with 22 bases remaining between them. Germline V gene data show CDR1 as SGHRS and CDR2 as YFSETQ. In DNA form, the CDR3 reads TGCGCCAGCAGCTGCGCGCAGGGAGGGACCGGCTATAGCAATCAGCCCCAGCATTTT. Residues: CASSCAQGGTGYSNQPQHF. The full variable domain, its missing parts supplied by reference TRBV5-1 and TRBJ1-5, is KAGVTQTPRYLIKTRGQQVTLSCSPISGHRSVSWYQQTPGQGLQFLFEYFSETQRNKGNFPGRFSGRQFSNSRSEMNVSTLELGDSALYLCASSCAQGGTGYSNQPQHFGDGTRLSIL.

The CDR3 here is CASSYDRADGYTF. The CDR3 nucleotides are TGTGCCAGCAGTTATGACAGGGCCGACGGCTACACCTTC. V is TRBV27 and J is TRBJ1-2; 7 positions match TRBD1. The germline gives CDR1 MNHEY, CDR2 SMNVEV (reference sequence). V lost 4 bases to trimming and J lost 8 bases; unmatched junction nucleotides: 7. The CDR3 is 13 amino acids.

The rearrangement uses TRBV11-3 and TRBJ2-7, with D perhaps TRBD1 (5 bases). CDR1 and CDR2 (germline): SGHNT, YENEEA. The CDR3 consists of 15 residues. Between the trimmed V and J ends, which lost 1 base and 3 bases, there was a span of 13 bases. The CDR3 region is CASSLGQIKNYEQYF. CDR3 DNA: TGTGCCAGCAGCTTAGGACAGATTAAAAACTACGAGCAGTACTTC.

V is TRBV6-5 and J is TRBJ1-1; D may be TRBD1 (5 bases). The germline gives CDR1 MNHEY, CDR2 SVGAGI. The CDR3 contains 12 residues. Trimming cost V 2 bases and J 11 bases, with 12 bases left between them. The CDR3 protein is CASSYGGTPAFF. As DNA, the CDR3 is TGTGCCAGCAGTTACGGTGGGACTCCGGCTTTCTTT.

V and J are TRBV6-5 and TRBJ1-4, with unresolved D. Trimming shortened V by 5 bases and J by 0 bases, and 10 bases separated the two germline ends. Germline loops: CDR1 MNHEY, CDR2 SVGAGI. This CDR3 is 15 amino acids long. Written as DNA, the CDR3 is TGTGCCAGCAGTGCTCGGTTAGCAACTAATGAAAAACTGTTTTTT. Amino acid sequence: CASSARLATNEKLFF.

The chain joins TRBV5-6 to TRBJ2-7; 7 nucleotides line up with TRBD2. Trimming removed 4 bases from V and 0 bases from J; junction bases left unmatched: 10. The CDR3 runs 16 residues. Germline V gene sequence: CDR1 SGHDT, CDR2 YYEEEE. The DNA for the CDR3 is TGTGCCAGCAGCGGCTTGGGGAGCGGGGCCTCCTACGAGCAGTACTTC. This gives the protein CASSGLGSGASYEQYF.

CDR3 sequence: CASREVGQPQHF. The CDR3 DNA reads TGTGCCAGTAGAGAAGTCGGGCAGCCCCAGCATTTT. The V and J genes are TRBV19 and TRBJ1-5; no clear D. Germline-derived CDR1 and CDR2 are LNHDA and SQIVND (reference sequence). Deletions cut 6 bases from V and 7 bases from J, with 10 bases between. The CDR3 spans 12 residues.

The chain links TRBV28 to TRBJ1-6; tentatively, D is TRBD1 (5 bases). Trimming pared 6 bases from V and 11 bases from J, leaving 11 bases between. Germline assignment: CDR1 MDHEN and CDR2 SYDVKM. CDR3 length: 12 residues. The CDR3 region is CASSREGPPLHF. For the CDR3, the DNA is TGTGCCAGCAGCCGGGAGGGGCCACCCCTCCACTTT.

The rearrangement joins TRBV28 to TRBJ2-2; 8 bases map to TRBD2. The CDR3 is made up of 14 amino acids. Germline loops: CDR1 MDHEN, CDR2 SYDVKM. J gave up 1 base and V 7 bases, and 2 bases lay outside the gene matches. The CDR3 loop is CASKGLGNTGELFF. CDR3 sequence (DNA): TGTGCCAGCAAGGGACTAGGGAACACCGGGGAGCTGTTTTTT.

In nucleotides, the CDR3 is TGTGCCAGCAGCTTGGGCACCTGGGACAGCCACACCGGGGAGCTGTTTTTT. The encoded protein is CASSLGTWDSHTGELFF. The rearrangement uses TRBV11-2 and TRBJ2-2; 7 nucleotides align to TRBD1. CDR3 size: 17 residues. V shed 3 bases and J 3 bases; nucleotides not matched to a gene: 10. Germline lookup yields CDR1 SGHAT and CDR2 FQNNGV.

The chain is built from TRBV6-5 and TRBJ2-5; D is perhaps TRBD1 (5 bases). This CDR3 comprises 16 residues. CDR1 MNHEY and CDR2 SVGAGI come from the germline V gene. V lost 0 bases to trimming and J lost 1 base, with 12 bases between them. Here the CDR3 DNA reads TGTGCCAGCAGTTACTCGCCAGGGCCCCTCCAAGAGACCCAGTACTTC. This encodes CASSYSPGPLQETQYF.

J is TRBJ1-2 and V is TRBV14, with unresolved D. CDR3 size: 17 residues. V gave up 0 bases and J gave up 4 bases, with 18 bases separating them. Germline CDR1 SGHDN, CDR2 FVKESK. CDR3 bases: TGTGCCAGCAGCCAAGATCTAGAGGGATCGGGTGTCTATGGCTACACCTTC. It is translated as CASSQDLEGSGVYGYTF.

The chain employs TRBV15 and TRBJ2-1; 10 nucleotides agree with TRBD1. This CDR3 has 15 residues. The V segment lost 0 bases and the J segment 9 bases; nucleotides outside the gene matches: 5. Germline CDR1 reads LNHNV; CDR2 reads YYDKDF (reference sequence). CDR3 in amino acids: CATSRDLTGGGEQFF. CDR3 DNA sequence: TGTGCCACCAGCAGAGATCTGACAGGGGGCGGTGAGCAGTTCTTC.

The chain uses TRBV4-1 and TRBJ1-6, with TRBD1 matching over 9 bases. CDR3 size: 16 residues. With V trimmed by 0 bases and J by 10 bases, 7 bases remained unmatched. The germline V gene encodes CDR1 MGHRA and CDR2 YSYEKL. The CDR3 loop reads CASSQEGTGTESPLHF. As DNA, the CDR3 is TGCGCCAGCAGCCAAGAGGGGACAGGGACGGAATCACCCCTCCACTTT.

In DNA, the CDR3 is TGCGCCAGCAGGGCGGGGGATTACTACGAGCAGTACTTC. This codes for CASRAGDYYEQYF. V usage is TRBV10-1 and J usage is TRBJ2-7, with 7 nucleotides matching TRBD2. Losses at the gene ends were 6 bases for V and 3 bases for J; bases not matched to a gene: 5. In germline, CDR1 is WNHNN, CDR2 SYGVQD (reference sequence). The CDR3 length is 13 residues.

The rearrangement links TRBV5-4 to TRBJ2-3; 7 nucleotides align to TRBD2. With 2 bases clipped from V and 0 bases from J, the junction kept 6 bases outside the gene matches. This CDR3 is built from 16 residues. Per germline, CDR1 SGHNT and CDR2 YYREEE (reference sequence). In DNA, the CDR3 is TGTGCCAGCAGCTTAAGACTAGCCGCCAGCACAGATACGCAGTATTTT. Translating gives CASSLRLAASTDTQYF.

The genes are TRBV6-1 and TRBJ2-7; possibly TRBD2 for D (5 bases). The CDR3 has 15 amino acids. Germline-derived CDR1 and CDR2 are MNHNS and SASEGT. The germline V and J ends were trimmed by 4 bases and 3 bases, with 16 bases remaining between them. This CDR3 is CASSARTLRFYEQYF. In DNA, the CDR3 is TGTGCCAGCAGTGCGAGGACTCTGCGGTTCTACGAGCAGTACTTC.

The chain couples TRBV7-2 to TRBJ2-1, with a possible D match to TRBD2 (5 bases). The CDR3 length is 13 residues. Germline CDR1 is SGHTA and CDR2 is FQGNSA. V shed 4 bases and J shed 4 bases, with 8 bases lying between them. CDR3 coding DNA: TGTGCCAGCAGCTCCGGGATTTACAATGAGCAGTTCTTC. As protein: CASSSGIYNEQFF.

This chain links TRBV5-1 with TRBJ2-7; TRBD2 might be the D (5 bases). The CDR3 sequence is 15 residues long. With 4 bases removed from V and 7 bases from J, the gap between germline ends came to 21 bases. Germline assignment: CDR1 SGHRS and CDR2 YFSETQ. This CDR3 is CASSPASGTIWEQYF. CDR3 in DNA: TGCGCCAGCAGCCCAGCCAGCGGCACGATCTGGGAGCAGTACTTC.